This T cell receptor beta chain was captured by sequencing in a study of shared clonotypes between healthy human individuals. Germline lookup yields CDR1 SEHNR and CDR2 FQNEAQ (reference sequence). CDR3 length: 16 residues. Trimming took 4 bases from V and 1 from J; bases not matched to a gene: 3. PBMC DNA, left unsorted, was sequenced on ten immunoSEQ deep assay plates. Original handling: Filtering of immunoSEQ junctional sequences could not match full-length read filtering. Data came from immunoSEQ multiplex PCR; TCRdb stores just in-frame clones and leaves some out. The V and J calls and clone size were taken over from that table, and D and trimming were inferred from the DNA. The sample shows over 400,000 clones, over 70% of them seen only once. Study results and caveats: Collection of samples was limited to blood; tissue repertoires likely differ.

Of note for this clone: Its antigen is as yet unknown.

The chain is built from TRBV7-9 and TRBJ2-2; TRBD1 agrees at 10 bases. The sequenced sample consisted of PBMCs. The source of this sequence is a woman aged 35 to 49 in good health. Some clones in this sample may be carry-over from other donors' samples. This CDR3 reads CASSSWTGGNTGELFF. CDR3 sequence (DNA): TGTGCCAGCAGCTCTTGGACAGGGGGGAACACCGGGGAGCTGTTTTTT. Full variable domain (rest looked up from reference TRBV7-9 and TRBJ2-2): DTGVSQNPRHKITKRGQNVTFRCDPISEHNRLYWYRQTLGQGPEFLTYFQNEAQLEKSRLLSDRFSAERPKGSFSTLEIQRTEQGDSAMYLCASSSWTGGNTGELFFGEGSRLTVL.